Below are 18 T cell receptor beta chains sequenced from a single sample in a study of blood T cells in healthy people across ages. A sample-barcoded 5' primer and a J-beta primer mix were used in a second PCR of roughly 7 to 12 cycles. TCRdb called the 5' RACE reads again in MiXCR, with one record for every CDR3 protein. The repertoire has 650,000 to 1,000,000 distinct CDR3 sequences, about 45% of them found once; the top ten carry around a sixth. Material for sequencing was blood. These receptors were collected from a man older than 75 in good health.

The table lists this clonotype with a few counts. The rearrangement joins TRBV7-2 to TRBJ2-2; 8 bases fit TRBD2. Germline CDR1 and CDR2: SGHTA and FQGNSA. The CDR3 is 17 amino acids. The J segment lost 6 bases and the V segment lost 3 bases, leaving 12 bases of the junction unmatched. The CDR3 DNA is TGTGCCAGCAGCTTGGGGCTAGCGGGTCGTGCCCCCGGGGAGCTGTTTTTT. Its translation: CASSLGLAGRAPGELFF.

Only one count was recorded for this clonotype. The gene calls are TRBV5-8 and TRBJ2-5; possibly TRBD2 for D (5 bases). The V gene lost 8 bases and the J gene lost 4 bases, with 15 bases spanning the gap. CDR3 length: 13 amino acids. Germline CDR1 is SGHTS and CDR2 is YDEGEE. The CDR3 sequence: CARSRGLPETQYF. CDR3 DNA: TGTGCCAGGTCTCGGGGTCTCCCAGAGACCCAGTACTTC.

As concerns this clonotype: The germline gene is not matched at one end of the junction; a read error may be the cause. In DNA, the CDR3 is TGTGCCAGCGGTTTGGATGGACGAAGCTCCTACAATGAGCAGTTCTTC. Translating it yields CASGLDGRSSYNEQFF. The V and J genes are TRBV28 and TRBJ2-1; no definite D call. The length of the CDR3 is 16 residues. The germline gives CDR1 MDHEN, CDR2 SYDVKM.

The genes are TRBV19 and TRBJ2-1; D is perhaps TRBD2 (6 bases). The germline V gene encodes CDR1 LNHDA and CDR2 SQIVND (reference sequence). V was clipped by 9 bases and J by 7 bases, with 13 bases between them. The CDR3 loop spans 12 amino acids. CDR3 loop: CASRAAGNEQFF. CDR3 bases: TGTGCCAGCCGGGCGGCGGGAAATGAGCAGTTCTTC.

As regards this clonotype: A single base separates this from a much larger clone, so it may be a read error. The chain employs TRBV11-2 and TRBJ2-3, with TRBD2 identical over 7 bases. Trimming removed 1 base from V and 4 bases from J; junction bases left unmatched: 5. The CDR3 covers 15 residues. CDR1 and CDR2 (germline): SGHAT, FQNNGV. CDR3 bases: TGTGCCAGCAGCTTAGTCGGGACTACCGCAGATACGCAGTATTTT. It yields the protein CASSLVGTTADTQYF.

This clonotype showed up just once. The J gene is TRBJ2-7, the V gene TRBV11-3, with D perhaps TRBD1 or TRBD2 (6 bases each). The germline CDR1 and CDR2 sequences are SGHNT and YENEEA. The CDR3 is 14 residues long. V was trimmed by 3 bases and J by 6 bases, leaving 15 bases between them. In DNA, the CDR3 is TGTGCCAGCAGCTTCCAGGACAGCGGGTTCGAGCAGTACTTC. Its translation: CASSFQDSGFEQYF.

Only a few counts were recorded for this clonotype. The chain has TRBV7-2 and TRBJ2-7; TRBD1 agrees at 8 bases. V lost 4 bases and J lost 7; bases outside the gene matches: 9. The CDR3 consists of 14 residues. The germline V gene encodes CDR1 SGHTA and CDR2 FQGNSA. Here the CDR3 reads CASSSMDRVGEQYF. Written as DNA, the CDR3 is TGTGCCAGCAGCTCGATGGACAGGGTGGGGGAGCAGTACTTC.

This chain joins TRBV6-2 or TRBV6-3 and TRBJ1-1; 8 bases match TRBD1. CDR1 is MNHEY, CDR2 SVGEGT, per germline. J was trimmed by 2 bases and V by 5 bases; bases with no gene match: 4. CDR3 length: 14 residues. This CDR3 reads CASSQQGGNTEAFF. The DNA for the CDR3 is TGTGCCAGCAGTCAACAGGGGGGCAACACTGAAGCTTTCTTT.

The chain carries TRBV29-1 and TRBJ2-5; 8 bases agree with TRBD2. This CDR3 spans 11 amino acids. J was trimmed by 7 bases and V by 4 bases; bases with no gene match: 2. The germline V gene encodes CDR1 SQVTM and CDR2 ANQGSEA. The DNA for the CDR3 is TGCAGCGTTGCGGGAGGGGGGACCCAGTACTTC. It specifies CSVAGGGTQYF.

Ten or more counts support this clonotype. V is TRBV20-1 and J is TRBJ2-4; D call uncertain. The CDR3 extends over 13 amino acids. Germline V gives CDR1 DFQATT, CDR2 SNEGSKA (reference sequence). Deletions cut 1 base from V and 0 bases from J, with 4 bases between. The CDR3 here is CSARALAKNIQYF. CDR3 nucleotides: TGCAGTGCTAGAGCACTAGCCAAAAACATTCAGTACTTC.

The chain couples TRBV6-6 to TRBJ2-3, with D possibly TRBD2 on 6 matching bases. CDR1 is MNHNY, CDR2 SVGAGI, per germline (reference sequence). V was shortened by 4 bases and J by 4 bases, with 15 bases between the two germline ends. This CDR3 has 15 amino acids. The CDR3 reads CASSFRDSYADTQYF. The CDR3 nucleotides are TGTGCCAGCAGTTTCCGGGACTCGTACGCAGATACGCAGTATTTT.

This clonotype was seen only a few times. V is TRBV12-3 or TRBV12-4 and J is TRBJ1-2; the D gene is possibly TRBD1 (5 bases). V was pared by 4 bases and J by 7 bases, with 16 bases between. The CDR3 consists of 14 residues. CDR3 DNA sequence: TGTGCCAGCAGTTCAGTCTCCGGGGCGGGTGGCTACACCTTC. It is translated as CASSSVSGAGGYTF.

The gene calls are TRBV5-1 and TRBJ2-3; TRBD2 agrees at 7 bases. The J segment lost 0 bases and the V segment lost 6 bases, leaving 7 bases of the junction unmatched. This CDR3 comprises 15 residues. Germline V CDR1 and CDR2: SGHRS, YFSETQ. Written as DNA, the CDR3 is TGCGCCAGCACAAGTAGCGGGTCTAGCACAGATACGCAGTATTTT. It encodes CASTSSGSSTDTQYF.

The chain couples TRBV27 to TRBJ2-1, with D maybe TRBD2 (6 bases). V was clipped by 4 bases and J by 10 bases, with 11 bases between them. From germline, CDR1 is MNHEY and CDR2 SMNVEV (reference sequence). This CDR3 region has 12 residues. CDR3 amino acids: CASSSHGLEQFF. The CDR3 DNA follows: TGTGCCAGCAGTTCCCACGGACTAGAGCAGTTCTTC.

In nucleotides, the CDR3 is TGTGCCAGCATCGAAGGGGAGACCACTGAAGCTTTCTTT. Its protein product is CASIEGETTEAFF. The V and J genes are TRBV2 and TRBJ1-1, with D perhaps matching TRBD1 (5 bases). V lost 7 bases and J lost 4, with 13 bases in between. Germline V gives CDR1 SNHLY, CDR2 FYNNEI. The CDR3 spans 13 residues.

This clonotype was seen only a few times. V and J are TRBV11-3 and TRBJ2-7, with 8 nucleotides matching TRBD1. The CDR3 consists of 15 residues. V was pared by 5 bases and J by 2 bases, with 8 bases of the junction left unmatched. Germline CDR1 reads SGHNT; CDR2 reads YENEEA. The CDR3 spells CASSLRQGSTYEQYF. The CDR3 nucleotides are TGTGCCAGCAGCCTGAGACAGGGGAGCACCTACGAGCAGTACTTC.

The V gene is TRBV29-1, the J gene TRBJ2-5; tentative D call: TRBD1 (6 bases). CDR1 is SQVTM and CDR2 is ANQGSEA in the germline V gene. The CDR3 totals 14 residues. V was clipped by 8 bases and J by 1 base, with 17 bases between them. Here the CDR3 reads CSLLLDRLQETQYF. CDR3 DNA: TGCAGCTTACTCCTCGACAGGCTCCAAGAGACCCAGTACTTC.

V is TRBV7-8 and J is TRBJ1-5, with D perhaps matching TRBD1 (6 bases). Germline values: CDR1 SGHVS, CDR2 FQNEAQ. The CDR3 contains 15 residues. Trimming stripped 5 bases from V and 8 bases from J, with 19 bases between. The CDR3: CASSRTEKPWEPQHF. In DNA, the CDR3 is TGTGCCAGCAGCCGGACAGAAAAACCGTGGGAGCCCCAGCATTTT.